The rows below give T cell receptor beta chains drawn from one sample of a study of blood T cells in healthy people across ages. TCRdb independently ran MiXCR on the 5' RACE reads; one entry per CDR3 protein. The table records 1.4 million to 1.5 million distinct CDR3 sequences, about 43% of them present only once. Sequencing used blood. These receptors were collected from a woman aged 18-30 years in good health. Both conserved end residues are part of each CDR3. Each record gives: clone size, V gene, D gene, J gene, CDR3 DNA, CDR3 protein. D genes are given only for firm matches. Not every row has a clone size; where given, it reads once, few, many or a size class.

>NA|TRBV20-1|TRBD2|TRBJ2-5
TGCAGTGCTAGAGATCCTGGACTAGCGGGAGTGTTTAGGGAGCAGTACTTC
CSARDPGLAGVFREQYF
>few|TRBV29-1|NA|TRBJ2-7
TGCAGCGTGGCGGAGGGGACCGTAAGCCACGAGCAGTACTTC
CSVAEGTVSHEQYF
>few|TRBV6-5|TRBD2|TRBJ2-7
TGTGCCAGCAGGCGGGGGGCAGGAGACTACGAGCAGTACTTC
CASRRGAGDYEQYF
>NA|TRBV6-2/TRBV6-3|TRBD2|TRBJ2-1
TGTGCCAGCAGATTAGCGGGAGGCACTTACGAGCAGTTCTTC
CASRLAGGTYEQFF
>NA|TRBV20-1|TRBD1|TRBJ1-5
TGCAGTGCCACCCCGGGACAGGAGGTTTTCAATCAGCCCCAGCATTTT
CSATPGQEVFNQPQHF
>NA|TRBV19|NA|TRBJ1-5
TGTGCCAGTAGTCTCGATACAAAGCAGCCCCAGCATTTT
CASSLDTKQPQHF
>NA|TRBV7-2|TRBD2|TRBJ2-3
TGTGCCAGCAGCTTAGGGACTAGCGGGAACCCAGATACGCAGTATTTT
CASSLGTSGNPDTQYF
>NA|TRBV6-1|TRBD2|TRBJ2-7
TGTGCCAGCAGCGCACCGGGACTAGCAACATCTGGATCCTACGAGCAGTACTTC
CASSAPGLATSGSYEQYF
>NA|TRBV20-1|TRBD1|TRBJ1-5
TGCAGTGCTAAGACAGGGGAAAGGAATCAGCCCCAGCATTTT
CSAKTGERNQPQHF
>NA|TRBV12-5|TRBD2|TRBJ2-1
TGTGCTAGTGGTTTGGCGACTCTAGCGGGAGGGTCCGATGAGCAGTTCTTC
CASGLATLAGGSDEQFF
>NA|TRBV20-1|NA|TRBJ2-2
TGCAGGGTTGGGGGGCGCACCGGGGAGCTGTTTTTT
CRVGGRTGELFF
>NA|TRBV7-9|TRBD2|TRBJ2-5
TGTGCCAGCAGCCCCCGACTAGCGGCACAAGAGACCCAGTACTTC
CASSPRLAAQETQYF
>NA|TRBV27|TRBD2|TRBJ2-7
TGTGCCATAGCGACTAGCGGGCACTACAATGAGCAGTACTTC
CAIATSGHYNEQYF
>few|TRBV9|TRBD2|TRBJ2-1
TGTGCCAGCAGCCCAAGACTAGCGGGAGGGGGGCAGTTCTTC
CASSPRLAGGGQFF